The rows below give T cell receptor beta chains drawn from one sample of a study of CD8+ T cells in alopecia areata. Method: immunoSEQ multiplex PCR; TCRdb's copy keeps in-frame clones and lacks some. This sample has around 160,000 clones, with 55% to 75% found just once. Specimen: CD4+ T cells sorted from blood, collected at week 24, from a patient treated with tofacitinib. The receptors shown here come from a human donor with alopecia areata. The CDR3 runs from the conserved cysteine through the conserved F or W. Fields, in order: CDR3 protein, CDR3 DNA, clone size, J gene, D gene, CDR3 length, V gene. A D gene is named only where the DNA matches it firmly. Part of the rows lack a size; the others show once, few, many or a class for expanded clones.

cdr3_aa: CASSPPGLNTQYF
cdr3_nt: TGTGCCAGCTCACCCCCAGGGCTAAATACGCAGTATTTT
clone_size: NA
j_call: TRBJ2-3
d_call: NA
cdr3_length: 13
v_call: TRBV18

cdr3_aa: CASSPTAGQGNSPLHF
cdr3_nt: TGTGCCAGCTCACCCACCGCGGGACAGGGGAATTCACCCCTCCACTTT
clone_size: NA
j_call: TRBJ1-6
d_call: TRBD1
cdr3_length: 16
v_call: TRBV18

cdr3_aa: CSVGNPLVETQYF
cdr3_nt: TGCAGCGTTGGTAACCCCCTGGTGGAGACCCAGTACTTC
clone_size: NA
j_call: TRBJ2-5
d_call: NA
cdr3_length: 13
v_call: TRBV29-1

cdr3_aa: CSVDPGTETQYF
cdr3_nt: TGCAGCGTTGATCCGGGTACAGAGACCCAGTACTTC
clone_size: NA
j_call: TRBJ2-5
d_call: NA
cdr3_length: 12
v_call: TRBV29-1

cdr3_aa: CASSIERGGNQPQHF
cdr3_nt: TGTGCCAGTAGTATTGAAAGGGGTGGCAATCAGCCCCAGCATTTT
clone_size: few
j_call: TRBJ1-5
d_call: NA
cdr3_length: 15
v_call: TRBV19

cdr3_aa: CSGMTGPGNTIYF
cdr3_nt: TGCAGCGGAATGACAGGACCCGGAAACACCATATATTTT
clone_size: NA
j_call: TRBJ1-3
d_call: NA
cdr3_length: 13
v_call: TRBV29-1

cdr3_aa: CAWSATPGGLGPQHF
cdr3_nt: TGTGCCTGGAGTGCTACGCCCGGGGGGTTAGGGCCCCAGCATTTT
clone_size: few
j_call: TRBJ1-5
d_call: NA
cdr3_length: 15
v_call: TRBV30

cdr3_aa: CASSPGAEANYGYTF
cdr3_nt: TGTGCCAGCTCCCCCGGGGCGGAAGCTAACTATGGCTACACCTTC
clone_size: NA
j_call: TRBJ1-2
d_call: NA
cdr3_length: 15
v_call: TRBV6-1

cdr3_aa: CASSPGEGGSRNEQFF
cdr3_nt: TGTGCCAGCAGCCCTGGGGAGGGGGGCTCGAGGAATGAGCAGTTCTTC
clone_size: NA
j_call: TRBJ2-1
d_call: NA
cdr3_length: 16
v_call: TRBV2

cdr3_aa: CASSGNPTGRNSPLHF
cdr3_nt: TGTGCCAGCAGCGGCAACCCGACAGGAAGGAATTCACCCCTCCACTTT
clone_size: few
j_call: TRBJ1-6
d_call: NA
cdr3_length: 16
v_call: TRBV5-6

cdr3_aa: CSVGLPTEAFF
cdr3_nt: TGCAGCGTTGGGCTGCCCACTGAAGCTTTCTTT
clone_size: NA
j_call: TRBJ1-1
d_call: NA
cdr3_length: 11
v_call: TRBV29-1

cdr3_aa: CSVEGSEGQPQHF
cdr3_nt: TGCAGCGTTGAGGGGAGTGAGGGTCAGCCCCAGCATTTT
clone_size: NA
j_call: TRBJ1-5
d_call: NA
cdr3_length: 13
v_call: TRBV29-1

cdr3_aa: CASSVWTESPLHF
cdr3_nt: TGTGCCAGCAGTGTCTGGACAGAATCACCCCTCCACTTT
clone_size: NA
j_call: TRBJ1-6
d_call: NA
cdr3_length: 13
v_call: TRBV6-5

cdr3_aa: CASSPGKGVRETQYF
cdr3_nt: TGTGCCAGCAGCCCCGGGAAGGGAGTACGGGAGACCCAGTACTTC
clone_size: few
j_call: TRBJ2-5
d_call: NA
cdr3_length: 15
v_call: TRBV5-5

cdr3_aa: CASSPRGDRAEQYF
cdr3_nt: TGTGCCAGCTCACCAAGAGGGGACAGGGCCGAGCAGTACTTC
clone_size: NA
j_call: TRBJ2-7
d_call: TRBD1
cdr3_length: 14
v_call: TRBV18

cdr3_aa: CATRRGDYGYTF
cdr3_nt: TGTGCCACCCGGCGGGGTGACTATGGCTACACCTTC
clone_size: few
j_call: TRBJ1-2
d_call: NA
cdr3_length: 12
v_call: TRBV2

cdr3_aa: CAWSVRGGYGYTF
cdr3_nt: TGTGCCTGGAGTGTACGTGGAGGCTATGGCTACACCTTC
clone_size: NA
j_call: TRBJ1-2
d_call: NA
cdr3_length: 13
v_call: TRBV30

cdr3_aa: CASSQSGANVLTF
cdr3_nt: TGTGCCAGCAGCCAATCTGGGGCCAACGTCCTGACTTTC
clone_size: NA
j_call: TRBJ2-6
d_call: NA
cdr3_length: 13
v_call: TRBV25-1

cdr3_aa: CASSLAKYAPSETQYF
cdr3_nt: TGTGCCAGCAGTTTAGCGAAGTACGCCCCCTCAGAGACCCAGTACTTC
clone_size: once
j_call: TRBJ2-5
d_call: NA
cdr3_length: 16
v_call: TRBV6-5

cdr3_aa: CATGAQGIETQYF
cdr3_nt: TGTGCCACCGGGGCACAGGGTATAGAGACCCAGTACTTC
clone_size: NA
j_call: TRBJ2-5
d_call: NA
cdr3_length: 13
v_call: TRBV11-3

cdr3_aa: CAWPGGAGELFF
cdr3_nt: TGTGCCTGGCCGGGGGGCGCCGGGGAGCTGTTTTTT
clone_size: few
j_call: TRBJ2-2
d_call: NA
cdr3_length: 12
v_call: TRBV30

cdr3_aa: CASSETSGVSTDTQYF
cdr3_nt: TGTGCCAGCAGTGAGACTAGCGGGGTTAGCACAGATACGCAGTATTTT
clone_size: NA
j_call: TRBJ2-3
d_call: TRBD2
cdr3_length: 16
v_call: TRBV6-1

cdr3_aa: CASSYSGIDEQYF
cdr3_nt: TGTGCCAGCAGTTATTCGGGGATCGACGAGCAGTACTTC
clone_size: few
j_call: TRBJ2-7
d_call: NA
cdr3_length: 13
v_call: TRBV6-5

cdr3_aa: CASSLGAGKTQYF
cdr3_nt: TGTGCCAGCAGCCTGGGGGCGGGAAAGACCCAGTACTTC
clone_size: NA
j_call: TRBJ2-5
d_call: NA
cdr3_length: 13
v_call: TRBV14

cdr3_aa: CASSGTGAYNEQFF
cdr3_nt: TGTGCCAGCAGCGGGACAGGAGCCTACAATGAGCAGTTCTTC
clone_size: once
j_call: TRBJ2-1
d_call: TRBD1
cdr3_length: 14
v_call: TRBV11-3

cdr3_aa: CASSEGQGNQPQHF
cdr3_nt: TGCGCCAGCAGCGAGGGACAGGGCAATCAGCCCCAGCATTTT
clone_size: NA
j_call: TRBJ1-5
d_call: TRBD1
cdr3_length: 14
v_call: TRBV5-1

cdr3_aa: CSVQGRVIDEQYF
cdr3_nt: TGCAGCGTCCAAGGTCGGGTCATAGACGAGCAGTACTTC
clone_size: NA
j_call: TRBJ2-7
d_call: NA
cdr3_length: 13
v_call: TRBV29-1

cdr3_aa: CSVVRETQYF
cdr3_nt: TGCAGCGTTGTGAGGGAGACCCAGTACTTC
clone_size: NA
j_call: TRBJ2-5
d_call: NA
cdr3_length: 10
v_call: TRBV29-1

cdr3_aa: CASSLGTTGGNSPLHF
cdr3_nt: TGTGCCAGCAGCTTAGGTACGACAGGAGGTAATTCACCCCTCCACTTT
clone_size: few
j_call: TRBJ1-6
d_call: NA
cdr3_length: 16
v_call: TRBV13

cdr3_aa: CASSLGQNSGYTF
cdr3_nt: TGTGCCAGCAGCCTGGGGCAGAATAGTGGCTACACCTTC
clone_size: NA
j_call: TRBJ1-2
d_call: NA
cdr3_length: 13
v_call: TRBV7-2

cdr3_aa: CAWSVGRDQPQHF
cdr3_nt: TGTGCCTGGAGTGTCGGCAGGGATCAGCCCCAGCATTTT
clone_size: NA
j_call: TRBJ1-5
d_call: NA
cdr3_length: 13
v_call: TRBV30

cdr3_aa: CSVDAGGWSETQYF
cdr3_nt: TGCAGCGTTGATGCAGGGGGGTGGTCGGAGACCCAGTACTTC
clone_size: NA
j_call: TRBJ2-5
d_call: NA
cdr3_length: 14
v_call: TRBV29-1

cdr3_aa: CASSIGDPRNEKLFF
cdr3_nt: TGTGCCAGCAGTATCGGAGATCCTAGAAATGAAAAACTGTTTTTT
clone_size: once
j_call: TRBJ1-4
d_call: NA
cdr3_length: 15
v_call: TRBV27

cdr3_aa: CASSPGTRMGTDTQYF
cdr3_nt: TGTGCCAGCAGCCCCGGAACTAGAATGGGCACAGATACGCAGTATTTT
clone_size: few
j_call: TRBJ2-3
d_call: NA
cdr3_length: 16
v_call: TRBV5-6

cdr3_aa: CAWSPGGEQYF
cdr3_nt: TGTGCCTGGAGTCCCGGTGGCGAGCAGTACTTC
clone_size: NA
j_call: TRBJ2-7
d_call: NA
cdr3_length: 11
v_call: TRBV30

cdr3_aa: CASSSQWTEDNSPLHF
cdr3_nt: TGTGCCAGCAGCTCCCAGTGGACGGAGGATAATTCACCCCTCCACTTT
clone_size: NA
j_call: TRBJ1-6
d_call: NA
cdr3_length: 16
v_call: TRBV11-2

cdr3_aa: CAISDPGLAGGIDTQYF
cdr3_nt: TGTGCCATCAGTGATCCGGGACTAGCGGGGGGTATCGATACGCAGTATTTT
clone_size: NA
j_call: TRBJ2-3
d_call: TRBD2
cdr3_length: 17
v_call: TRBV10-3

cdr3_aa: CASSTGHPNTEAFF
cdr3_nt: TGCGCCAGCAGCACGGGACATCCGAACACTGAAGCTTTCTTT
clone_size: NA
j_call: TRBJ1-1
d_call: NA
cdr3_length: 14
v_call: TRBV5-1

cdr3_aa: CASSPGQKEETQYF
cdr3_nt: TGTGCCAGCTCACCGGGACAAAAAGAAGAGACCCAGTACTTC
clone_size: NA
j_call: TRBJ2-5
d_call: NA
cdr3_length: 14
v_call: TRBV18

cdr3_aa: CATLRASGTEAFF
cdr3_nt: TGTGCCACCCTCAGGGCATCTGGGACTGAAGCTTTCTTT
clone_size: NA
j_call: TRBJ1-1
d_call: NA
cdr3_length: 13
v_call: TRBV6-5

cdr3_aa: CASTTGQGAPGNTIYF
cdr3_nt: TGTGCCAGCACTACCGGACAGGGGGCTCCTGGAAACACCATATATTTT
clone_size: NA
j_call: TRBJ1-3
d_call: TRBD1
cdr3_length: 16
v_call: TRBV2

cdr3_aa: CSARQGQTQYF
cdr3_nt: TGCAGTGCTAGACAGGGCCAGACCCAGTACTTC
clone_size: NA
j_call: TRBJ2-5
d_call: NA
cdr3_length: 11
v_call: TRBV20-1

cdr3_aa: CASSDGQGVKRANVLTF
cdr3_nt: TGTGCCAGCAGTGACGGACAGGGGGTTAAACGGGCCAACGTCCTGACTTTC
clone_size: once
j_call: TRBJ2-6
d_call: TRBD1
cdr3_length: 17
v_call: TRBV2

cdr3_aa: CASSAFQGSGNTIYF
cdr3_nt: TGTGCCAGCAGCGCTTTCCAGGGCTCTGGAAACACCATATATTTT
clone_size: few
j_call: TRBJ1-3
d_call: NA
cdr3_length: 15
v_call: TRBV9

cdr3_aa: CASSPEGIGSGRSTYEQYF
cdr3_nt: TGCGCCAGCAGCCCCGAGGGGATCGGTTCGGGGAGATCAACCTACGAGCAGTACTTC
clone_size: few
j_call: TRBJ2-7
d_call: NA
cdr3_length: 19
v_call: TRBV5-1

cdr3_aa: CASSDPLFRGSGEKLFF
cdr3_nt: TGTGCCAGCAGTGACCCTTTATTTCGGGGGAGTGGAGAAAAACTGTTTTTT
clone_size: NA
j_call: TRBJ1-4
d_call: NA
cdr3_length: 17
v_call: TRBV25-1

cdr3_aa: CATSEINYGYTF
cdr3_nt: TGTGCCACCAGCGAAATTAACTATGGCTACACCTTC
clone_size: few
j_call: TRBJ1-2
d_call: NA
cdr3_length: 12
v_call: TRBV15

cdr3_aa: CASRPRTGDYGYTF
cdr3_nt: TGTGCCAGCAGACCTAGGACAGGGGACTATGGCTACACCTTC
clone_size: NA
j_call: TRBJ1-2
d_call: TRBD1
cdr3_length: 14
v_call: TRBV6-5

cdr3_aa: CASSFRGEAGELFF
cdr3_nt: TGTGCCAGCAGTTTTCGGGGTGAAGCCGGGGAGCTGTTTTTT
clone_size: NA
j_call: TRBJ2-2
d_call: NA
cdr3_length: 14
v_call: TRBV2

cdr3_aa: CASSLDQRRYEQYF
cdr3_nt: TGTGCCAGCAGCTTGGACCAAAGGCGCTACGAGCAGTACTTC
clone_size: few
j_call: TRBJ2-7
d_call: NA
cdr3_length: 14
v_call: TRBV7-9

cdr3_aa: CASSPVGSLRGPQHF
cdr3_nt: TGTGCCAGCTCACCTGTGGGGTCACTACGCGGGCCCCAGCATTTT
clone_size: NA
j_call: TRBJ1-5
d_call: NA
cdr3_length: 15
v_call: TRBV18

cdr3_aa: CASSDGGAVDTQYF
cdr3_nt: TGTGCCAGCAGTGATGGGGGGGCCGTAGATACGCAGTATTTT
clone_size: NA
j_call: TRBJ2-3
d_call: NA
cdr3_length: 14
v_call: TRBV7-2

cdr3_aa: CAGSSDLNTEAFF
cdr3_nt: TGTGCCGGGTCGTCCGACTTGAACACTGAAGCTTTCTTT
clone_size: NA
j_call: TRBJ1-1
d_call: NA
cdr3_length: 13
v_call: TRBV30

cdr3_aa: CATSRDLLAGGGDTQYF
cdr3_nt: TGTGCCACCAGCAGAGACCTCCTCGCGGGGGGTGGAGATACGCAGTATTTT
clone_size: few
j_call: TRBJ2-3
d_call: TRBD2
cdr3_length: 17
v_call: TRBV15

cdr3_aa: CASSPLGAGLAKNIQYF
cdr3_nt: TGTGCCAGCAGCCCTCTGGGAGCGGGTCTGGCCAAAAACATTCAGTACTTC
clone_size: once
j_call: TRBJ2-4
d_call: NA
cdr3_length: 17
v_call: TRBV9

cdr3_aa: CASSYSPVSQTQYF
cdr3_nt: TGTGCCAGCAGTTACTCCCCCGTGAGTCAGACCCAGTACTTC
clone_size: few
j_call: TRBJ2-5
d_call: NA
cdr3_length: 14
v_call: TRBV6-5

cdr3_aa: CAGGLAGEYEQFF
cdr3_nt: TGTGCCGGGGGACTAGCGGGGGAATATGAGCAGTTCTTC
clone_size: NA
j_call: TRBJ2-1
d_call: TRBD2
cdr3_length: 13
v_call: TRBV2

cdr3_aa: CASSYYLDRRETQYF
cdr3_nt: TGTGCCAGCAGTTACTACCTGGACAGGCGGGAGACCCAGTACTTC
clone_size: NA
j_call: TRBJ2-5
d_call: TRBD1
cdr3_length: 15
v_call: TRBV6-5

cdr3_aa: CASSEASTTVGNIQYF
cdr3_nt: TGTGCCAGCAGTGAAGCATCTACGACAGTGGGAAACATTCAGTACTTC
clone_size: NA
j_call: TRBJ2-4
d_call: NA
cdr3_length: 16
v_call: TRBV6-1